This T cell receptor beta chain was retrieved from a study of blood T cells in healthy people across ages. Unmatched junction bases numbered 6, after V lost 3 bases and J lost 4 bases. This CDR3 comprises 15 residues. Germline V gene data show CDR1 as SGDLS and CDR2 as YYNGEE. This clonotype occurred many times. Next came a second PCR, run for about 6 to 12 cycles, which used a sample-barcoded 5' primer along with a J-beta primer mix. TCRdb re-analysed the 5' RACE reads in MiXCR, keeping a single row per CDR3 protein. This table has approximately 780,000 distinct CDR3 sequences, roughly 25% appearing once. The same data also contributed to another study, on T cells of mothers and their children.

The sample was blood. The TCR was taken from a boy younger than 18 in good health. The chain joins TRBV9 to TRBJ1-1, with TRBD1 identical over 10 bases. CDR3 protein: CASSAGDRGGTEAFF. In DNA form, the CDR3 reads TGTGCCAGCAGCGCAGGGGACAGGGGAGGCACTGAAGCTTTCTTT.